The subject of this entry is one T cell receptor beta chain. The sample belongs to a study of blood T cell repertoires in COVID-19. Turning to the study itself: The study drew acute and convalescent COVID-19 samples from the United States, Italy and Spain. Sample material is recorded as cDNA or gDNA derived from T cells, B-cell-depleted T cells, or PBMCs.

Patients in Seattle were enrolled during active infection, then followed longitudinally. V lost 0 bases and J lost 9, with 9 bases in between. The CDR3 covers 13 residues. CDR1 is LGHDT, CDR2 YNNKEL, per germline (reference sequence). The authors' processing: The authors estimated nucleated cell counts from reference gene primer amplification. Only in-frame clones appear in the TCRdb table, and some are missing; sequencing was by immunoSEQ multiplex PCR. The V and J calls and clone size come from that table; D and trimming were worked out from the DNA. The repertoire holds roughly 300,000 clones, with about nine tenths as singletons.

This chain connects TRBV3-1 (or the pseudogene TRBV3-2) to TRBJ2-1; no clear D. Sequenced input: peripheral blood. The TCR comes from a young woman with COVID-19, enrolled during active disease. CDR3 bases: TGTGCCAGCAGCCAAGATCCAGTAGCTGAGCAGTTCTTC. Protein product: CASSQDPVAEQFF.